This TCR beta chain was retrieved from a study of naive and memory T cell subsets. This clonotype has at least ten counts. Its target is unknown. Germline is not matched at one junction end, which may reflect a read error. General study results and limits: Clonotypes are single alpha or beta chains, not paired receptors. Possibly reflecting memory cells re-expressing CD45RA, a few larger clonotypes occurred in naive repertoires, especially CD8.

Both TRBC1 and TRBC2 were covered by a beta constant-region primer of two equimolar oligonucleotides. Ligated cDNA was amplified by four rounds of PCR with nested alpha and beta constant-region primers and SP2. One entry per CDR3 protein results from TCRdb running MiXCR on the UMI-ligation and nested PCR reads. Altogether approximately 140,000 distinct CDR3 sequences are present, approximately 22% being singletons, with the ten largest covering 0.11%. Germline V gene lookup returns CDR1 SGHRS and CDR2 YFSETQ. The CDR3 extends over 12 amino acids. The rearrangement uses TRBV5-1 and TRBJ2-5, with D uncertain. Sample: naive CD4+ T cells from blood. This receptor was obtained from a human donor in good health. The CDR3 sequence is CASSLAGETQYF. CDR3 DNA: TGTGCCAGCAGCTTAGCTGGCGAGACCCAGTACTTC. The full variable domain, in which reference TRBV5-1 and TRBJ2-5 provide the parts outside the CDR3, is KAGVTQTPRYLIKTRGQQVTLSCSPISGHRSVSWYQQTPGQGLQFLFEYFSETQRNKGNFPGRFSGRQFSNSRSEMNVSTLELGDSALYLCASSLAGETQYFGPGTRLLVL.